What follows are 4 T cell receptor beta chains derived from one specimen sequenced in a study of cytomegalovirus exposure and HLA in healthy donors. TCRdb's table, derived via immunoSEQ multiplex PCR, lists solely in-frame clones and lacks some. The sample has approximately 120,000 clones; roughly 89% are singletons. Sequencing was carried out using PBMCs. These receptors all stem from a woman under 30 in good health and CMV-seronegative.

The DNA for the CDR3 is TGTGCCAGCAGACCGACTAGCGGGGGTGAGCAGTTCTTC. Residues: CASRPTSGGEQFF. This sequence joins TRBV2 and TRBJ2-1, with 12 bases fitting TRBD2. CDR1 and CDR2 (germline): SNHLY, FYNNEI. There are 13 residues in the CDR3. Germline trimming cut 6 bases from V and 9 bases from J; bases unmatched to any gene: 3.

This clone was observed a single time. The V gene is TRBV5-4, the J gene TRBJ2-5; the match to TRBD1 covers 11 bases. Germline V CDR1 and CDR2: SGHNT, YYREEE (reference sequence). J lost 1 base, V lost 7 bases, and 12 bases had no gene match. The CDR3 has 17 residues. CDR3 bases: TGTGCCAGCTCCCCCGGGACAGGGGGTTCTTTCCAAGAGACCCAGTACTTC. Translated, it gives CASSPGTGGSFQETQYF.

The chain carries TRBV19 and TRBJ2-1; D may be TRBD1 (6 bases). The germline gives CDR1 LNHDA, CDR2 SQIVND (reference sequence). This CDR3 contains 13 residues. With 10 bases removed from V and 2 bases from J, the gap between germline ends came to 12 bases. The CDR3 reads CATRTATYNEQFF. The CDR3 DNA sequence: TGTGCCACCCGGACAGCTACCTACAATGAGCAGTTCTTC.

The gene calls are TRBV2 and TRBJ1-3, with D possibly TRBD1 on 6 matching bases. The germline V and J ends were trimmed by 4 bases and 0 bases, with 19 bases remaining between them. CDR3 length: 18 residues. Germline CDR1 and CDR2: SNHLY and FYNNEI. The CDR3 region has the DNA TGTGCCAGCAGTGTTCACGATCGGGGGGCCAGCTCTGGAAACACCATATATTTT. Translation gives CASSVHDRGASSGNTIYF.